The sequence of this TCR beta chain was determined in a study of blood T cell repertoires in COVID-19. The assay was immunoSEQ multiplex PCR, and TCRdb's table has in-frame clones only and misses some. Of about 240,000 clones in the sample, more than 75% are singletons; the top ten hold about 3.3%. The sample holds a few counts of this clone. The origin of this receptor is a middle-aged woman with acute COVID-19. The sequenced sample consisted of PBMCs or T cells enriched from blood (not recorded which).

The CDR3 DNA sequence: TGTGCCAGCAGTGAAGCGCGGGACTCCCAAGAGACCCAGTACTTC. This gives the protein CASSEARDSQETQYF. This chain joins TRBV6-1 and TRBJ2-5, with D perhaps matching TRBD2 (6 bases). Germline V gene lookup returns CDR1 MNHNS and CDR2 SASEGT. V lost 0 bases, J lost 1 base, and 9 bases lay in between. The CDR3 is 15 residues long.